This record looks at one T cell receptor beta chain sequence and its context. This sample is drawn from a study of T cells of healthy individuals. CDR3 length equals 15 residues. CDR1 and CDR2 (germline): LNHDA, SQIVND (reference sequence). V was pared by 5 bases and J by 2 bases, with 7 bases of the junction left unmatched. TCRdb reprocessed the 5' RACE reads via MiXCR and lists one record per CDR3 protein. Of tens of thousands of distinct CDR3 sequences listed, around 15% are singletons. The TCR sequence derives from a human donor in good health. This chain links TRBV19 with TRBJ2-7; 9 bases fit TRBD1. The CDR3 DNA is TGTGCCAGTAGTCCCCGACAGGGGGGGACCTACGAGCAGTACTTC. Translating it yields CASSPRQGGTYEQYF.